This T cell receptor (beta chain) emerged from a study of early T cells in non-severe SARS-CoV-2 infection. This CDR3 is built from 13 residues. V gave up 4 bases and J gave up 5 bases, with 12 bases separating them. Germline V gene data show CDR1 as DFQATT and CDR2 as SNEGSKA (reference sequence). One entry per CDR3 protein results from TCRdb running MiXCR on the 5' RACE reads. The sample comprises approximately 120,000 distinct CDR3 sequences, 15% of which are singletons, and 21% rests with the top ten. The gene calls are TRBV20-1 and TRBJ1-5; D is possibly TRBD1 (6 bases). The sequence was collected from an adult who was a healthcare worker with PCR-confirmed SARS-CoV-2 infection or an uninfected control (not recorded which). Sequencing was performed on whole blood. The CDR3 sequence: CSATDSSYQPQHF. As DNA, the CDR3 is TGCAGTGCTACGGACAGCAGCTATCAGCCCCAGCATTTT.